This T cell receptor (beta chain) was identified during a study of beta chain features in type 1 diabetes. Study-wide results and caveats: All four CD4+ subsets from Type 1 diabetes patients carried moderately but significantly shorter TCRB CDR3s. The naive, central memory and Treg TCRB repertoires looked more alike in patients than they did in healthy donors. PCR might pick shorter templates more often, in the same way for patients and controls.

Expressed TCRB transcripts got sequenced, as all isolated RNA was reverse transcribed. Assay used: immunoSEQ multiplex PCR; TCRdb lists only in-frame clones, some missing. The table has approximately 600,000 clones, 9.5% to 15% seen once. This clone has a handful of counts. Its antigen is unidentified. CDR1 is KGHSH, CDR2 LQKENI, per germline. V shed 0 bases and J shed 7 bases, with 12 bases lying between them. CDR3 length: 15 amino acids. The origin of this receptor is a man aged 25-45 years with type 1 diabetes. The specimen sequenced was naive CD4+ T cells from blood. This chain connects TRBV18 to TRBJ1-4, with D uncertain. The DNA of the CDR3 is TGTGCCAGCTCACCACCGGGAGAGGGAAGTGAAAAACTGTTTTTT. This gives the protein CASSPPGEGSEKLFF. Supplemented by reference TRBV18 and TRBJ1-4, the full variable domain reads NAGVMQNPRHLVRRRGQEARLRCSPMKGHSHVYWYRQLPEEGLKFMVYLQKENIIDESGMPKERFSAEFPKEGPSILRIQQVVRGDSAAYFCASSPPGEGSEKLFFGSGTQLSVL.